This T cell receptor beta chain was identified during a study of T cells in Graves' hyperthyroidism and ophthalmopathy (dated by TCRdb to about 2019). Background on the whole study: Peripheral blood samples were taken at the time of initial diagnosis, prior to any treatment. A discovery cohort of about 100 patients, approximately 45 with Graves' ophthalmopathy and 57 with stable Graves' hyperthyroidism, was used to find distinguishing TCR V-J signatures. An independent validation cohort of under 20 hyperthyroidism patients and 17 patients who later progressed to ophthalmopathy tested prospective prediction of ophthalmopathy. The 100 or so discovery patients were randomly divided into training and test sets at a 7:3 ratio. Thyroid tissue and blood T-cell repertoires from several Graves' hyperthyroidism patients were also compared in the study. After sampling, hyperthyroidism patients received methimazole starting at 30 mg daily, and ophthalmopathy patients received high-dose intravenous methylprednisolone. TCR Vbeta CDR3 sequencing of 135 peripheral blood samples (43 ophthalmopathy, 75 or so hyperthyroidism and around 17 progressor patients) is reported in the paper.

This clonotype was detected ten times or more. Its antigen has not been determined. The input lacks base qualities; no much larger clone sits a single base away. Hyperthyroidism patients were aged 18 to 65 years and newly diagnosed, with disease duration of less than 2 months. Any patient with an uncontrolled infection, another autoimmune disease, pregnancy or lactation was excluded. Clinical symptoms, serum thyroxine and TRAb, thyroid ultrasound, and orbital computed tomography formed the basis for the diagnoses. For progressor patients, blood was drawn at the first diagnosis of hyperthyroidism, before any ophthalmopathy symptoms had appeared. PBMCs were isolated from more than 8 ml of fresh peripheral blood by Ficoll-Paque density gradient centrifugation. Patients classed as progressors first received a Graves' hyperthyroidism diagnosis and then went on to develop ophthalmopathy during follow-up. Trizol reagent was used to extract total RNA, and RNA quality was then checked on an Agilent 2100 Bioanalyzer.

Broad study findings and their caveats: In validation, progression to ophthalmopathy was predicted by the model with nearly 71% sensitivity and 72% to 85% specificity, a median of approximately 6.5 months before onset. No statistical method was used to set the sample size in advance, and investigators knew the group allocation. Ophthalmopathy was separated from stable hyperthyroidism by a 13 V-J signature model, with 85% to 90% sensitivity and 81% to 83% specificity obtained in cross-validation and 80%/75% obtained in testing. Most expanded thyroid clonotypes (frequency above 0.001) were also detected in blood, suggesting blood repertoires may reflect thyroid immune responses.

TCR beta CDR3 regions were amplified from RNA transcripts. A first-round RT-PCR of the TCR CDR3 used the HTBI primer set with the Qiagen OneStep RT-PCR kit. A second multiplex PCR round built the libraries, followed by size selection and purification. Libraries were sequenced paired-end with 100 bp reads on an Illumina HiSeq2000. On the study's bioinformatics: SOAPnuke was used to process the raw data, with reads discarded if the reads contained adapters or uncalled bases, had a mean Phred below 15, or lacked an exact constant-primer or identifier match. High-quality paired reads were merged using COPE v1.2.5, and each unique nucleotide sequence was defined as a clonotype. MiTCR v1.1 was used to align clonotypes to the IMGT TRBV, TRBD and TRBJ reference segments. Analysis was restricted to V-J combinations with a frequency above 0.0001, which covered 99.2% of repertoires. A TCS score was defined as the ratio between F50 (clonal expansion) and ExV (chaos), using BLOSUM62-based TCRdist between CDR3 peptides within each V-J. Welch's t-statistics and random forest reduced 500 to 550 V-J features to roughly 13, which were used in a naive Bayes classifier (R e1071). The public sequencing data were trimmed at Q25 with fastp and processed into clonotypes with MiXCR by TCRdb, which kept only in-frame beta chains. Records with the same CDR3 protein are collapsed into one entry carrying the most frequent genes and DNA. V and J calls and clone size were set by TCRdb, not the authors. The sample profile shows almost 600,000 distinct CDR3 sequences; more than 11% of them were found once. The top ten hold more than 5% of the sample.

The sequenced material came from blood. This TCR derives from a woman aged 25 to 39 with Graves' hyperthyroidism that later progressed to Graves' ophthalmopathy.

The CDR3 region: CAWSLDREAFF. At the DNA level, the sequence is TGTGCCTGGAGTCTGGACAGGGAAGCTTTCTTT. Recombination linked TRBV30 to TRBJ1-1; TRBD1 agrees with 7 junctional bases. Germline trimming: 2 bases from V, 8 bases from J; junction bases outside gene matches: 2. CDR1 and CDR2, looked up from the germline V gene (reference sequence), are GTSNPN and SVGIG. Spanning cysteine to phenylalanine, the CDR3 consists of 11 amino acids. Kept here is only the CDR3 DNA, which spans 33 bases and is read in frame from base 1.